This T cell receptor (beta chain) appears in the sequencing data of a study of T cells after yellow fever vaccination. Germline CDR1 is SEHNR and CDR2 is FQNEAQ (reference sequence). The CDR3 consists of 15 residues. Trimming removed 5 bases from V and 7 bases from J; junction bases left unmatched: 13. A single record per CDR3 protein comes from TCRdb applying MiXCR to the 5' RACE reads. The table includes more than 250,000 distinct CDR3 sequences, roughly 7% detected once. This clonotype has a handful of counts. The genes are TRBV7-9 and TRBJ2-7, with 8 bases lining up with TRBD1. This clonotype was obtained from a young man who received the YFV17D yellow fever vaccine. The sample consisted of PBMCs, taken approximately 47 days after the first yellow fever vaccination. CDR3 DNA: TGTGCCAGCAGCCTCACAGGGGGACCCGCCTGGGAGCAGTACGTC. Amino acids: CASSLTGGPAWEQYV.